A single TCR beta chain is shown here with its context. Authors' data handling: Counts of nucleated cells, estimated from reference gene primer amplification, were obtained. This table comes from immunoSEQ multiplex PCR, and its TCRdb copy is limited to in-frame clones, with some not included. V and J calls and clone size are as listed in that table; D and trimming were resolved from the DNA. The sample yields more than 250,000 clones, around 83% seen once. With 1 base removed from V and 2 bases from J, the gap between germline ends came to 8 bases. CDR3 length: 14 amino acids. Germline values: CDR1 SGHTA, CDR2 FQGNSA. The entry originates in a study of blood T cell repertoires in COVID-19. As for the study in general: The origin of the acute and convalescent COVID-19 samples was the United States, Italy and Spain. Sources were T cells, B-cell-depleted T cells, or PBMCs; the material itself was cDNA or gDNA.

The V call is TRBV7-2, the J call TRBJ1-2; no clear D. The sequence was collected from a woman between 45 and 65 years old with acute or convalescent COVID-19. Sequencing was carried out using peripheral blood. CDR3: CASSLVGGNYGYTF. The CDR3 nucleotides read TGTGCCAGCAGCTTAGTTGGAGGGAACTATGGCTACACCTTC.